This TCR beta chain was found in a study of cytomegalovirus exposure and HLA in healthy donors. Study-wide results and limits: Earlier analysis yielded a pattern in which most TCR beta V segments were productive about 90% or about 30% of the time. In vitro data verified three CMV-associated chains as specific for CMV antigens. Among donors in an Asian-associated ancestry cluster, a later analysis reportedly found fewer N-insertions than the roughly 680-donor mean. Some TCR beta chains (about 180 of them) were listed as cytomegalovirus-associated.

With V trimmed by 2 bases and J by 3 bases, 4 bases remained unmatched. The CDR3 is made up of 14 amino acids. In germline, CDR1 is LGHNT, CDR2 FRNRAP. PCR involved 60 Vbeta and 13 Jbeta primers. The assay was immunoSEQ multiplex PCR, and TCRdb's table has in-frame clones only and misses some. The sample has 150,000 to 200,000 clones; over 75% are singletons. Remarks on this clone: The target antigen is unknown.

This chain joins TRBV12-5 and TRBJ2-7; TRBD2 agrees at 7 bases. Sequencing input: PBMCs. The sequence was collected from a woman aged 45-59 years in good health and CMV-seropositive. The CDR3 loop reads CASGLREAYYEQYF. CDR3 DNA: TGTGCTAGTGGTTTGCGGGAGGCGTACTACGAGCAGTACTTC.